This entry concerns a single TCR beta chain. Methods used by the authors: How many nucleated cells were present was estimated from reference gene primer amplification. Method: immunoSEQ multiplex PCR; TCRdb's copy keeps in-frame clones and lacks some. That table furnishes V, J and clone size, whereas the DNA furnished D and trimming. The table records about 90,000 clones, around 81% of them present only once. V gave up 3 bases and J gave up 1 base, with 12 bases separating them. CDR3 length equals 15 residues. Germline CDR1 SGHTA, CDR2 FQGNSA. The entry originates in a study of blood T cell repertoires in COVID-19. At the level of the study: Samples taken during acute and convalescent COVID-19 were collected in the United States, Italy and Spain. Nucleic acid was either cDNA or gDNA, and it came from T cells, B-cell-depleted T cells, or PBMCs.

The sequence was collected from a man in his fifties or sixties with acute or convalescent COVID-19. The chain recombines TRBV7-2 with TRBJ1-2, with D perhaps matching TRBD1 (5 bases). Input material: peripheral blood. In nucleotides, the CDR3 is TGTGCCAGCAGCTTCACAGGCGGCAGTAACTATGGCTACACCTTC. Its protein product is CASSFTGGSNYGYTF.